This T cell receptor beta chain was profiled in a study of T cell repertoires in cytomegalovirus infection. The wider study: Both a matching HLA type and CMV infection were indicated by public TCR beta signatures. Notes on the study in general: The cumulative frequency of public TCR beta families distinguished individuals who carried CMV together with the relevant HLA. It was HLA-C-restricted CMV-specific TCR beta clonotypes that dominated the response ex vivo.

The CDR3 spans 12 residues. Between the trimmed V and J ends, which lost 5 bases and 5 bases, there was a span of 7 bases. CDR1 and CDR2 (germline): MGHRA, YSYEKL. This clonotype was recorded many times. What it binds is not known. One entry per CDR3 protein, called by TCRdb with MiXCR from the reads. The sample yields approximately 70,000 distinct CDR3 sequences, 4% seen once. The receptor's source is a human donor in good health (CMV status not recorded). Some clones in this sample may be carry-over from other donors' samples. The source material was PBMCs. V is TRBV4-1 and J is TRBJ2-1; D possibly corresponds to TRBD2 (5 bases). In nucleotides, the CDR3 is TGCGCCAGCAGCGAGAGGGACAATGAGCAGTTCTTC. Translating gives CASSERDNEQFF.